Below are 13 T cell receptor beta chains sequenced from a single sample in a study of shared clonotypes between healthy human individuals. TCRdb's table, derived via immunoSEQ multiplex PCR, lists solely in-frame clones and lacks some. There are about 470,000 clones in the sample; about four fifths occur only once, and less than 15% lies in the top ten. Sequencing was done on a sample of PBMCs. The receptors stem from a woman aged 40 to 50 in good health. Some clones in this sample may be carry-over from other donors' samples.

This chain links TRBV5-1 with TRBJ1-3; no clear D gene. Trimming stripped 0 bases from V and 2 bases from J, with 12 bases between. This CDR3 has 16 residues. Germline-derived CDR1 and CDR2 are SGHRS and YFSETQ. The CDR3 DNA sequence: TGCGCCAGCAGCTTGGGCGACCTAACTGCTGGAAACACCATATATTTT. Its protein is CASSLGDLTAGNTIYF.

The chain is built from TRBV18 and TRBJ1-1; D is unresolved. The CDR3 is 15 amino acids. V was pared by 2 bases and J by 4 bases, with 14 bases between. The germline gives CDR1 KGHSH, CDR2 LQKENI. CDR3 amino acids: CASSPTIWAPTEAFF. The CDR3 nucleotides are TGTGCCAGCTCACCAACTATCTGGGCGCCCACTGAAGCTTTCTTT.

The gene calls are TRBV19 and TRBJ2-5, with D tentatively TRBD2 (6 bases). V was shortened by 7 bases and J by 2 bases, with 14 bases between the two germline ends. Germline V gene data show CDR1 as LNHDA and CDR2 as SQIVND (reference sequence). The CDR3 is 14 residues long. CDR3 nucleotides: TGTGCCAGTACTTCCCGAGGGAGGCAAGAGACCCAGTACTTC. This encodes CASTSRGRQETQYF.

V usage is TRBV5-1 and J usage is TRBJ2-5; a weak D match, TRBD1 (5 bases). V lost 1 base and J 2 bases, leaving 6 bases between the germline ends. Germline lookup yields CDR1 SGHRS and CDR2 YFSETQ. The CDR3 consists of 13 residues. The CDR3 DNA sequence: TGCGCCAGCAGCTTGCCAGGGCAAGAGACCCAGTACTTC. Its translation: CASSLPGQETQYF.

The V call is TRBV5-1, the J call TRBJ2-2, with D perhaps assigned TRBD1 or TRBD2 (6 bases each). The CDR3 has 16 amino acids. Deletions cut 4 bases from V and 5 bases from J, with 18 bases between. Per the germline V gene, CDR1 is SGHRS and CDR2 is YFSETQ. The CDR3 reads CASSRFGGQNTGELFF. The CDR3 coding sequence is TGCGCCAGCAGCCGTTTTGGGGGGCAGAATACCGGGGAGCTGTTTTTT. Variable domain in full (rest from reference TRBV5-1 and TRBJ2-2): KAGVTQTPRYLIKTRGQQVTLSCSPISGHRSVSWYQQTPGQGLQFLFEYFSETQRNKGNFPGRFSGRQFSNSRSEMNVSTLELGDSALYLCASSRFGGQNTGELFFGEGSRLTVL.

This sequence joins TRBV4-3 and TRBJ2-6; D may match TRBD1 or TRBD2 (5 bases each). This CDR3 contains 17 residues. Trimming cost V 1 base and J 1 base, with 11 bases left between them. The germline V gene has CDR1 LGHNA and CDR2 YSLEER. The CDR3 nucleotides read TGCGCCAGCAGCCAAGTAGGGACCGAATCTGGGGCCAACGTCCTGACTTTC. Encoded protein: CASSQVGTESGANVLTF.

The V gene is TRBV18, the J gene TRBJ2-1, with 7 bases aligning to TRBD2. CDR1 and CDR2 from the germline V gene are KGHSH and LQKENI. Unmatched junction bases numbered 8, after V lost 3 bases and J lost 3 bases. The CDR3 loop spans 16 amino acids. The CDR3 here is CASSPPGGIIYNEQFF. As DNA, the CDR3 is TGTGCCAGCTCACCCCCCGGGGGGATAATCTACAATGAGCAGTTCTTC.

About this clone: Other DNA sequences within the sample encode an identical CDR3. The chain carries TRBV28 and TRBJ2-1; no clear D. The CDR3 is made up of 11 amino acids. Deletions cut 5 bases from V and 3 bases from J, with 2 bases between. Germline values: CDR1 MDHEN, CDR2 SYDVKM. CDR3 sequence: CASSSYNEQFF. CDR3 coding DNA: TGTGCCAGCAGTAGCTACAATGAGCAGTTCTTC. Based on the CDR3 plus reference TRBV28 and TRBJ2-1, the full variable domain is DVKVTQSSRYLVKRTGEKVFLECVQDMDHENMFWYRQDPGLGLRLIYFSYDVKMKEKGDIPEGYSVSREKKERFSLILESASTNQTSMYLCASSSYNEQFFGPGTRLTVL.

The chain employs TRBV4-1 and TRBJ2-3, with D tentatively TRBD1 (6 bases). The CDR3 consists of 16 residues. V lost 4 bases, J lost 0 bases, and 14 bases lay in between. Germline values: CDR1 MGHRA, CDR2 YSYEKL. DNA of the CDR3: TGCGCCAGCAGCCGCCAAGGGGGTGCTAGCACAGATACGCAGTATTTT. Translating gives CASSRQGGASTDTQYF.

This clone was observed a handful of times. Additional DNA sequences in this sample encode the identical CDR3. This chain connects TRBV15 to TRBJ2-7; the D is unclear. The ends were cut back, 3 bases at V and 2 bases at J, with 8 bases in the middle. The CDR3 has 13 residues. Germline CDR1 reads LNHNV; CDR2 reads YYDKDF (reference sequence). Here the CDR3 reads CATSRGSPYEQYF. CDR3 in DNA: TGTGCCACCAGCAGGGGGTCGCCCTACGAGCAGTACTTC.

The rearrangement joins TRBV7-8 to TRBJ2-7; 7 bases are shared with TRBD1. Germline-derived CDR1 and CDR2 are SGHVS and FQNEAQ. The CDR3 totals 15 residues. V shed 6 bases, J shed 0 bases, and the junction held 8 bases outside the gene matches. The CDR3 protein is CASSYRRTGSYEQYF. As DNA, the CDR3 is TGTGCCAGCAGTTATAGACGGACAGGCTCCTACGAGCAGTACTTC.

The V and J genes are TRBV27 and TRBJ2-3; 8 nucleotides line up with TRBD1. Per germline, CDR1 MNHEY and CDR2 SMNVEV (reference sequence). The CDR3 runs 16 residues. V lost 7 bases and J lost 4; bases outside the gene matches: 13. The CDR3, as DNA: TGTGCCAGCAACCCAGGACAGGGCCGGGATGCAGATACGCAGTATTTT. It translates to CASNPGQGRDADTQYF.

The CDR3 DNA follows: TGCAGCGTTGAACATAACCAAATGAACACTGAAGCTTTCTTT. This encodes CSVEHNQMNTEAFF. The chain joins TRBV29-1 to TRBJ1-1; D unresolved. The CDR3 length is 14 residues. CDR1 and CDR2 (germline): SQVTM, ANQGSEA. Trimming shortened V by 2 bases and J by 0 bases, and 10 bases separated the two germline ends.